These 28 T cell receptor beta chains came from one sample sequenced in a study of blood T cell repertoires in COVID-19. Generated by immunoSEQ multiplex PCR, the TCRdb table keeps only in-frame clones and is missing some. This table has about 240,000 clones, approximately 90% appearing once. The material sequenced was PBMCs or T cells enriched from blood (not recorded which). The receptors here all came from a woman younger than 45 who had recovered from COVID-19.

The genes are TRBV5-5 and TRBJ1-4; D is uncertain. Trimming shortened V by 3 bases and J by 2 bases, and 11 bases separated the two germline ends. Germline V gene sequence: CDR1 SGHKS, CDR2 YYEKEE (reference sequence). The CDR3 covers 15 residues. The CDR3 sequence: CASSSPRGTNEKLFF. CDR3 nucleotides: TGTGCCAGCAGCTCCCCCCGGGGTACTAATGAAAAACTGTTTTTT. Combining the CDR3 with reference TRBV5-5 and TRBJ1-4 gives the whole variable domain DAGVTQSPTHLIKTRGQQVTLRCSPISGHKSVSWYQQVLGQGPQFIFQYYEKEERGRGNFPDRFSARQFPNYSSELNVNALLLGDSALYLCASSSPRGTNEKLFFGSGTQLSVL.

This clone was observed a single time. V and J are TRBV28 and TRBJ2-6; 7 bases are a match to TRBD1. V trimming: 6 bases; J trimming: 2 bases; junction bases outside the gene matches: 10. The germline V gene has CDR1 MDHEN and CDR2 SYDVKM. The CDR3 loop spans 17 amino acids. The CDR3 nucleotides are TGTGCCAGCAGCCCGGTCCTAGGGGGCCCTGGGGCCAACGTCCTGACTTTC. This codes for CASSPVLGGPGANVLTF.

The chain uses TRBV7-2 and TRBJ1-2, with D possibly being TRBD1 (6 bases). The CDR3 runs to 14 residues. V lost 5 bases and J 0 bases, leaving 10 bases between the germline ends. Germline CDR1 SGHTA, CDR2 FQGNSA. Here the CDR3 DNA reads TGTGCCAGCAGCCCCACAGGGACTAACTATGGCTACACCTTC. Its translation is CASSPTGTNYGYTF.

The rearrangement joins TRBV6-4 to TRBJ1-2; D ambiguous. Trimming removed 2 bases from V and 4 bases from J, with 11 bases in between. Germline CDR1 is MRHNA and CDR2 is SNTAGT. This CDR3 region has 14 residues. The CDR3 region is CASSDNSNSYGYTF. The CDR3 nucleotides read TGTGCCAGCAGTGACAACAGCAATTCCTATGGCTACACCTTC.

This sequence joins TRBV7-9 and TRBJ2-7, with D possibly TRBD2 on 5 matching bases. With 9 bases removed from V and 3 bases from J, the gap between germline ends came to 21 bases. The CDR3 has 15 amino acids. Germline CDR1 and CDR2: SEHNR and FQNEAQ (reference sequence). CDR3 in DNA: TGTGCCAGTTCTCGTGGGCCGGGGTTGATCTACGAGCAGTACTTC. Translated, it gives CASSRGPGLIYEQYF. The full variable domain, completed using reference TRBV7-9 and TRBJ2-7, is DTGVSQNPRHKITKRGQNVTFRCDPISEHNRLYWYRQTLGQGPEFLTYFQNEAQLEKSRLLSDRFSAERPKGSFSTLEIQRTEQGDSAMYLCASSRGPGLIYEQYFGPGTRLTVT.

This rearrangement joins TRBV7-2 to TRBJ2-7; D gene ambiguous. V was trimmed by 6 bases and J by 0 bases, leaving 9 bases between them. Germline V gene lookup returns CDR1 SGHTA and CDR2 FQGNSA. This CDR3 comprises 13 residues. The CDR3 loop is CASRTPSSYEQYF. CDR3 nucleotides: TGTGCCAGCAGGACTCCTAGCTCCTACGAGCAGTACTTC. The full variable domain, with the rest looked up from reference TRBV7-2 and TRBJ2-7, is GAGVSQSPSNKVTEKGKDVELRCDPISGHTALYWYRQSLGQGLEFLIYFQGNSAPDKSGLPSDRFSAERTGGSVSTLTIQRTQQEDSAVYLCASRTPSSYEQYFGPGTRLTVT.

The chain joins TRBV24-1 to TRBJ2-1, with 12 bases aligning to TRBD1. This CDR3 region has 20 residues. J lost 1 base, V lost 4 bases, and 13 bases had no gene match. Per germline, CDR1 KGHDR and CDR2 SFDVKD. The chain's CDR3 is CATSDPKGTGGAGSYNEQFF. As DNA, the CDR3 is TGTGCCACCAGTGACCCAAAAGGGACAGGGGGCGCTGGGTCCTACAATGAGCAGTTCTTC.

The V call is TRBV6-1, the J call TRBJ2-1; D gene unclear. There are 15 residues in the CDR3. The germline V gene encodes CDR1 MNHNS and CDR2 SASEGT. V lost 3 bases and J 14 bases, leaving 23 bases between the germline ends. CDR3 in DNA: TGTGCCAGCAGTGACATCCGGGTCCCCAATAGTCAAGAGTTCTTC. Encoded protein: CASSDIRVPNSQEFF.

The chain uses TRBV7-8 and TRBJ1-4, with D possibly matching TRBD1 (5 bases). Germline assignment: CDR1 SGHVS and CDR2 FQNEAQ. The ends were cut back, 5 bases at V and 8 bases at J, with 15 bases in the middle. The CDR3 consists of 14 residues. The CDR3 coding sequence is TGTGCCAGCAGCGAAATCCAGGGTGGCGAAAAACTGTTTTTT. It yields the protein CASSEIQGGEKLFF. The variable domain in full, completed from reference TRBV7-8 and TRBJ1-4, reads GAGVSQSPRYKVAKRGQDVALRCDPISGHVSLFWYQQALGQGPEFLTYFQNEAQLDKSGLPSDRFFAERPEGSVSTLKIQRTQQEDSAVYLCASSEIQGGEKLFFGSGTQLSVL.

As regards this clone: Other DNA sequences in this sample translate to the same CDR3. The chain links TRBV30 to TRBJ1-5, with 7 bases matching TRBD1. The CDR3 spans 15 residues. V shed 0 bases, J shed 6 bases, and the junction held 8 bases outside the gene matches. CDR1 and CDR2 (germline): GTSNPN, SVGIG (reference sequence). The CDR3 DNA follows: TGTGCCTGGAGTGTACATCAGGGGGGCGGTCAGCCCCAGCATTTT. Its translation: CAWSVHQGGGQPQHF.

V usage is TRBV3-1 (or the pseudogene TRBV3-2) and J usage is TRBJ2-7; 7 nucleotides line up with TRBD1. This CDR3 contains 16 residues. CDR1 LGHDT and CDR2 YNNKEL come from the germline V gene (reference sequence). V lost 3 bases and J lost 3; bases outside the gene matches: 11. The CDR3 is CASSHTLRTGVYEQYF. The CDR3, as DNA: TGTGCCAGCAGCCACACACTGAGGACAGGTGTCTACGAGCAGTACTTC.

The chain carries TRBV2 and TRBJ1-5; D is unresolved. V lost 3 bases and J lost 4, with 7 bases in between. Germline V gene sequence: CDR1 SNHLY, CDR2 FYNNEI. The CDR3 is made up of 13 amino acids. The CDR3 reads CASSDTENQPQHF. The CDR3, as DNA: TGTGCCAGCAGTGATACAGAGAATCAGCCCCAGCATTTT. Full variable domain (outside the CDR3, taken from reference TRBV2 and TRBJ1-5): EPEVTQTPSHQVTQMGQEVILRCVPISNHLYFYWYRQILGQKVEFLVSFYNNEISEKSEIFDDQFSVERPDGSNFTLKIRSTKLEDSAMYFCASSDTENQPQHFGDGTRLSIL.

The chain couples TRBV10-3 to TRBJ1-4, with D perhaps matching TRBD1 (6 bases). The germline gives CDR1 ENHRY, CDR2 SYGVKD. The CDR3 loop spans 16 amino acids. V was shortened by 3 bases and J by 7 bases, with 18 bases between the two germline ends. The CDR3 DNA reads TGTGCCATCAGTGATGCTACAGGGCTAGAGGGTGAAAAACTGTTTTTT. Amino acid sequence: CAISDATGLEGEKLFF.

The CDR3 here is CASSFSSGSYTGELFF. The CDR3 DNA reads as TGCGCCAGCAGCTTTTCTAGCGGGAGTTACACCGGGGAGCTGTTTTTT. The chain combines TRBV5-1 with TRBJ2-2; 10 bases align to TRBD2. The V gene's germline CDR1 is SGHRS and CDR2 YFSETQ. The CDR3 loop spans 16 amino acids. J lost 3 bases, V lost 2 bases, and 4 bases had no gene match.

The chain joins TRBV27 to TRBJ1-2; D is perhaps TRBD1 (5 bases). The V gene lost 6 bases and the J gene lost 3 bases, with 11 bases spanning the gap. This CDR3 is 13 amino acids long. Germline V gene sequence: CDR1 MNHEY, CDR2 SMNVEV (reference sequence). The CDR3 DNA sequence: TGTGCCAGCAGCCAGGGTTTGTACTATGGCTACACCTTC. Protein sequence: CASSQGLYYGYTF.

The chain joins TRBV9 to TRBJ1-4, with D tentatively TRBD1 (6 bases). Germline V gene data show CDR1 as SGDLS and CDR2 as YYNGEE. This CDR3 region has 15 residues. V was clipped by 10 bases and J by 8 bases, with 24 bases between them. The CDR3 DNA is TGTGCCCCCCGCAGACGAGGGGGGGCGGTGGAAAAACTGTTTTTT. Translating gives CAPRRRGGAVEKLFF.

The rearrangement links TRBV4-1 to TRBJ2-2, with D tentatively TRBD2 (6 bases). Germline CDR1 MGHRA, CDR2 YSYEKL. The CDR3 has 17 residues. With 4 bases removed from V and 0 bases from J, the gap between germline ends came to 15 bases. The CDR3 region is CASSRKTGTPNTGELFF. DNA for the CDR3: TGCGCCAGCAGCCGAAAAACCGGGACTCCGAACACCGGGGAGCTGTTTTTT.

The chain is built from TRBV5-4 and TRBJ2-7; TRBD1 aligns across 7 bases. Looked up from germline, CDR1 is SGHNT and CDR2 is YYREEE (reference sequence). V shed 4 bases, J shed 6 bases, and the junction held 16 bases outside the gene matches. CDR3 size: 16 residues. In DNA, the CDR3 is TGTGCCAGCAGCCCGGACAGGCAATGGGTGTCTCTCGAGCAGTACTTC. Protein: CASSPDRQWVSLEQYF.

V usage is TRBV4-1 and J usage is TRBJ1-4; 9 positions agree with TRBD1. V was clipped by 3 bases and J by 5 bases; unmatched bases: 7. The CDR3 has 16 amino acids. CDR1 and CDR2 from the germline V gene are MGHRA and YSYEKL. In DNA form, the CDR3 reads TGCGCCAGCAGCCAGCGCCGGGACAGGGCGAATGAAAAACTGTTTTTT. Translated, it gives CASSQRRDRANEKLFF.

Remarks on this clone: The sample contains more than one DNA sequence encoding this CDR3. V gene TRBV29-1 combines with J gene TRBJ1-2; weak D call: TRBD1 (6 bases). Trimming left V 3 bases short and J 1 base short, with 9 bases between. The germline CDR1 and CDR2 sequences are SQVTM and ANQGSEA. The CDR3 is made up of 13 amino acids. The CDR3 here is CSVETGGNYGYTF. The DNA of the CDR3 is TGCAGCGTTGAGACAGGAGGTAACTATGGCTACACCTTC.

This sequence joins TRBV4-3 and TRBJ1-2; TRBD1 might be the D (5 bases). Germline V lookup: CDR1 LGHNA, CDR2 YSLEER. The CDR3 is 14 residues long. The V end lost 0 bases, the J end lost 6 bases, and 11 bases lay between the germline ends. CDR3 DNA sequence: TGCGCCAGCAGCCAAGAGTTAGGGGAGGATGGCTACACCTTC. Its translation: CASSQELGEDGYTF.

This chain joins TRBV7-3 and TRBJ2-1; 10 bases match TRBD1. J gave up 9 bases and V 3 bases, and 5 bases lay outside the gene matches. The CDR3 runs to 14 residues. Germline lookup yields CDR1 SGHTA and CDR2 FQGTGA. The CDR3 loop is CASSLSTGGPEQFF. The CDR3 region has the DNA TGTGCCAGCAGCTTGTCGACAGGGGGCCCTGAGCAGTTCTTC.

This clone has only one observation. The junction does not match germline at one end; this may be a read error. This sequence joins TRBV7-7 and TRBJ2-3, with 8 nucleotides matching TRBD2. From germline, CDR1 is SSHAT and CDR2 FNYEAQ (reference sequence). The CDR3 runs to 14 residues. CDR3 sequence reads: CASSRAGEGDTQYF. CDR3 in DNA: TGTGCTAGCAGCCGAGCGGGAGAGGGAGATACGCAGTATTTT.

The genes are TRBV19 and TRBJ1-1, with D possibly TRBD1 on 6 matching bases. The V gene lost 2 bases and the J gene lost 5 bases, with 15 bases spanning the gap. This CDR3 contains 15 residues. Germline V gene data show CDR1 as LNHDA and CDR2 as SQIVND (reference sequence). The CDR3 here is CASSITAGAGTEAFF. For the CDR3, the DNA is TGTGCCAGTAGTATAACGGCGGGGGCTGGAACTGAAGCTTTCTTT.

This clone is a singleton in its sample. This sequence joins TRBV12-3 or TRBV12-4 and TRBJ1-1; no reliable D call. This CDR3 is 13 amino acids long. V was pared by 7 bases and J by 1 base, with 10 bases between. The CDR3 nucleotides read TGTGCCAGCACCCCCATGTCGAACACTGAAGCTTTCTTT. Its translation: CASTPMSNTEAFF.

The chain has TRBV4-2 and TRBJ1-4, with 7 nucleotides matching TRBD1. J was trimmed by 8 bases and V by 3 bases; bases with no gene match: 9. CDR1 and CDR2 (germline): LGHNA, YNFKEQ. This CDR3 region has 15 residues. This chain's CDR3 is CASSQDDRVGEKLFF. The CDR3 DNA is TGTGCCAGCAGCCAGGACGACAGGGTAGGAGAAAAACTGTTTTTT.

The genes are TRBV9 and TRBJ2-2; 11 bases are shared with TRBD1. V was clipped by 4 bases and J by 6 bases; unmatched bases: 8. CDR3 length: 16 amino acids. The germline V gene has CDR1 SGDLS and CDR2 YYNGEE. The chain's CDR3 is CASSITDRGQAGELFF. The CDR3 DNA reads as TGTGCCAGCAGCATTACGGACAGGGGGCAAGCCGGGGAGCTGTTTTTT.

The chain recombines TRBV9 with TRBJ2-7, with 11 bases that match TRBD1. Per germline, CDR1 SGDLS and CDR2 YYNGEE. CDR3 length equals 17 residues. V shed 0 bases and J 7 bases; nucleotides not matched to a gene: 12. CDR3 nucleotides: TGTGCCAGCAGCGTAGGTTGGAGAGGACAGGGGGCGGGGGAGCAGTACTTC. Translated: CASSVGWRGQGAGEQYF.